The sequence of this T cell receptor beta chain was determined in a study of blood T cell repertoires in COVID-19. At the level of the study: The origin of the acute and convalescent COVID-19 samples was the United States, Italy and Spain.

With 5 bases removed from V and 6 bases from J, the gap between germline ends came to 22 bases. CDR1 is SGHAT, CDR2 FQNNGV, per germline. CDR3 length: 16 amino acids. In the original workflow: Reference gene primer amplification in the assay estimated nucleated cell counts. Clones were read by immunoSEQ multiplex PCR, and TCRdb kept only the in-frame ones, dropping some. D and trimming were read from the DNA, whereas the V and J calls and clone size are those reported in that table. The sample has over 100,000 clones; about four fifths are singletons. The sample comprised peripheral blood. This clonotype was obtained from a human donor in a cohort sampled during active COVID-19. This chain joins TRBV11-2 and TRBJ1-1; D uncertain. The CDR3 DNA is TGTGCCAGCAGCCCTCAAGTAGGCGCCGGGGTGCCTGAAGCTTTCTTT. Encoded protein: CASSPQVGAGVPEAFF.